Listed here is a single TCR beta chain. Antigen: not known. These data are taken from a study of Ad26.COV2.S vaccination and SARS-CoV-2 variants. Study background: The trial was COV1001 and the donor's arm was Ad26.COV2.S. Ad26.COV2.S, an intramuscular injection, was given once or twice 56 days apart. Study-wide points: Vaccinees displayed broader spike-specific TCR repertoires than placebo recipients. Participants given vaccine showed non-spike TCR breadth similar to that of placebo recipients.

Some clones are missing from TCRdb's copy, which holds only in-frame ones; the method was immunoSEQ multiplex PCR. The data contain 300,000 to 350,000 clones, roughly 90% of them singletons. CDR3 length: 16 residues. V gave up 3 bases and J gave up 1 base, with 16 bases separating them. CDR1 is SGDLS and CDR2 is YYNGEE in the germline V gene. Treatment indicated: 15 to 20 received Ad26.COV2.S at low or high dose, single or two shots; a few received placebo; per-sample allocation not given. Samples came from day 63 after the first vaccine or placebo injection. The V gene is TRBV9, the J gene TRBJ2-5; D may be TRBD1 (6 bases). Source: peripheral blood, taken in a trial of Ad26.COV2.S vaccine versus placebo. The TCR comes from a person aged 18-60 years who received the Ad26.COV2.S COVID-19 vaccine or a placebo. The DNA for the CDR3 is TGTGCCAGCAGCGGATCCGGGACACCTTTCCAAGAGACCCAGTACTTC. Translating it yields CASSGSGTPFQETQYF. Variable domain in full (rest from reference TRBV9 and TRBJ2-5): DSGVTQTPKHLITATGQRVTLRCSPRSGDLSVYWYQQSLDQGLQFLIQYYNGEERAKGNILERFSAQQFPDLHSELNLSSLELGDSALYFCASSGSGTPFQETQYFGPGTRLLVL.